The 26 T cell receptor beta chains below come from one sample, sequenced in a study of cytomegalovirus exposure and HLA in healthy donors. The PCR had 60 Vbeta and 13 Jbeta primers. The table came from immunoSEQ multiplex PCR; TCRdb's copy has only in-frame clones and leaves some out. The sample lists some 150,000 clones; 70% to 80% were seen once. Sequencing input: PBMCs. The receptors originated from a man aged 55 to 70 in good health and CMV-seronegative.

The chain is built from TRBV7-2 and TRBJ2-6; D is possibly TRBD2 (5 bases). Per the germline V gene, CDR1 is SGHTA and CDR2 is FQGNSA. V lost 5 bases to trimming and J lost 1 base, with 12 bases between them. This CDR3 is built from 16 residues. CDR3 amino acids: CASSPFSGSGANVLTF. The CDR3 DNA follows: TGTGCCAGCAGCCCTTTTTCGGGGTCTGGGGCCAACGTCCTGACTTTC. The variable domain in full, with the rest retrieved from reference TRBV7-2 and TRBJ2-6, is GAGVSQSPSNKVTEKGKDVELRCDPISGHTALYWYRQSLGQGLEFLIYFQGNSAPDKSGLPSDRFSAERTGGSVSTLTIQRTQQEDSAVYLCASSPFSGSGANVLTFGAGSRLTVL.

The chain joins TRBV19 to TRBJ2-3; D ambiguous. CDR3 length equals 15 residues. Trimming shortened V by 2 bases and J by 0 bases, and 9 bases separated the two germline ends. Germline CDR1 is LNHDA and CDR2 is SQIVND (reference sequence). DNA of the CDR3: TGTGCCAGTAGTATAACAGTCATTAGCACAGATACGCAGTATTTT. Translated, it gives CASSITVISTDTQYF. Filled out from reference TRBV19 and TRBJ2-3, the complete variable domain reads DGGITQSPKYLFRKEGQNVTLSCEQNLNHDAMYWYRQDPGQGLRLIYYSQIVNDFQKGDIAEGYSVSREKKESFPLTVTSAQKNPTAFYLCASSITVISTDTQYFGPGTRLTVL.

This clone was counted a few times. The chain employs TRBV2 and TRBJ2-5, with 13 bases that match TRBD2. Matching the DNA end better, TRBJ2-7 makes the J call doubtful. This CDR3 is built from 16 residues. Germline values: CDR1 SNHLY, CDR2 FYNNEI. CDR3 residues: CASSEGLAGGVYEQYF. The CDR3 DNA follows: TGTGCCAGCAGTGAAGGACTAGCGGGAGGAGTCTACGAGCAGTACTTC.

The chain combines TRBV11-3 with TRBJ2-5; TRBD1 might be the D (6 bases). Per germline, CDR1 SGHNT and CDR2 YENEEA. CDR3 size: 14 residues. V was trimmed by 4 bases and J by 0 bases, leaving 9 bases between them. CDR3 in amino acids: CASSSGQDQETQYF. CDR3 sequence (DNA): TGTGCCAGCAGCTCGGGACAAGACCAAGAGACCCAGTACTTC.

In DNA form, the CDR3 reads TGTGCCAGCCAAAGCGGGTCGTTTATTCAGTACTTC. Translated, it gives CASQSGSFIQYF. The chain joins TRBV28 to TRBJ2-4; D may be TRBD2 (6 bases). The CDR3 covers 12 residues. V lost 8 bases and J lost 10, with 15 bases in between. CDR1 and CDR2 (germline): MDHEN, SYDVKM.

The chain joins TRBV4-3 to TRBJ2-3, with TRBD2 matching over 14 bases. The germline V gene encodes CDR1 LGHNA and CDR2 YSLEER. V was clipped by 0 bases and J by 4 bases; unmatched bases: 3. CDR3 length equals 17 residues. CDR3: CASSQDPTSGGADTQYF. CDR3 in DNA: TGCGCCAGCAGCCAAGATCCGACTAGCGGGGGGGCAGATACGCAGTATTTT.

This chain uses TRBV10-3 with TRBJ2-5, with a tentative D call TRBD1 (5 bases). This CDR3 is 15 amino acids long. Germline V CDR1 and CDR2: ENHRY, SYGVKD. V lost 7 bases to trimming and J lost 4 bases, with 19 bases between them. CDR3 bases: TGTGCCATCAATCCCATCCAGGGAAATGCAGAGACCCAGTACTTC. Encoded protein: CAINPIQGNAETQYF.

This chain uses TRBV30 with TRBJ1-4, with 7 bases aligning to TRBD1. The ends lost 8 bases at V and 3 bases at J; junction bases unmatched: 6. Germline values: CDR1 GTSNPN, CDR2 SVGIG (reference sequence). This CDR3 contains 13 residues. This CDR3 reads CAANRGPNEKLFF. For the CDR3, the DNA is TGTGCCGCTAACAGGGGTCCTAATGAAAAACTGTTTTTT. The full variable domain, its missing parts supplied by reference TRBV30 and TRBJ1-4, is SQTIHQWPATLVQPVGSPLSLECTVEGTSNPNLYWYRQAAGRGLQLLFYSVGIGQISSEVPQNLSASRPQDRQFILSSKKLLLSDSGFYLCAANRGPNEKLFFGSGTQLSVL.

This chain connects TRBV10-3 to TRBJ2-7; D perhaps matches TRBD2 (5 bases). Trimming took 4 bases from V and 7 from J, leaving 17 bases between them. The CDR3 covers 14 residues. The V gene's germline CDR1 is ENHRY and CDR2 SYGVKD. The CDR3 DNA reads TGTGCCATCAGTGTGAATGTGGAACGAGGGGAGCAGTACTTC. Its protein product is CAISVNVERGEQYF.

The chain combines TRBV5-1 with TRBJ1-4; 7 nucleotides agree with TRBD1. CDR1 is SGHRS and CDR2 is YFSETQ in the germline V gene. The length of the CDR3 is 15 residues. The V gene end was trimmed by 0 bases and the J gene end by 3 bases; junction bases not matched to a gene: 2. CDR3 nucleotides: TGCGCCAGCAGCTTGGACAGGGGCCCTAATGAAAAACTGTTTTTT. Translation: CASSLDRGPNEKLFF. Full variable domain (rest looked up from reference TRBV5-1 and TRBJ1-4): KAGVTQTPRYLIKTRGQQVTLSCSPISGHRSVSWYQQTPGQGLQFLFEYFSETQRNKGNFPGRFSGRQFSNSRSEMNVSTLELGDSALYLCASSLDRGPNEKLFFGSGTQLSVL.

The V and J genes are TRBV7-9 and TRBJ2-5; TRBD1 agrees at 8 bases. The CDR3 is 14 amino acids. Trimming took 5 bases from V and 5 from J; bases not matched to a gene: 7. The germline V gene has CDR1 SEHNR and CDR2 FQNEAQ (reference sequence). This CDR3 is CASSPGQGRETQYF. The CDR3, as DNA: TGTGCCAGCAGCCCCGGACAGGGTAGGGAGACCCAGTACTTC.

The J gene is TRBJ2-5, the V gene TRBV7-2; no definite D call. Trimming left V 0 bases short and J 5 bases short, with 10 bases between. Germline V gives CDR1 SGHTA, CDR2 FQGNSA. CDR3 length: 14 amino acids. The CDR3 DNA reads TGTGCCAGCAGCTTAGCCCACCACGCGGAGACCCAGTACTTC. Its translation: CASSLAHHAETQYF.

This chain joins TRBV2 and TRBJ1-1, with D possibly matching TRBD1 (6 bases). The CDR3 extends over 14 amino acids. V dropped 3 bases and J dropped 7 bases, with 15 bases sitting between them. Germline V gene lookup returns CDR1 SNHLY and CDR2 FYNNEI. CDR3 sequence: CASSEGQIRIEAFF. In DNA form, the CDR3 reads TGTGCCAGCAGTGAGGGACAAATCAGGATTGAAGCTTTCTTT.

The V gene is TRBV19, the J gene TRBJ1-5; D gene unclear. Germline CDR1 is LNHDA and CDR2 is SQIVND (reference sequence). CDR3 length: 14 amino acids. With 7 bases removed from V and 1 base from J, the gap between germline ends came to 11 bases. This CDR3 reads CASKREASNQPQHF. The CDR3 DNA sequence: TGTGCCAGTAAGAGGGAGGCGAGCAATCAGCCCCAGCATTTT.

The chain couples TRBV9 to TRBJ1-3; D not certain. CDR1 and CDR2 from the germline V gene are SGDLS and YYNGEE. V shed 1 base and J shed 4 bases, with 18 bases lying between them. CDR3 length equals 17 residues. DNA for the CDR3: TGTGCCAGCAGCGTACGGGAGGGTGCAGTGATGGGAAACACCATATATTTT. Residues: CASSVREGAVMGNTIYF.

V is TRBV4-2 and J is TRBJ1-1; TRBD1 is a possible D gene (5 bases). The CDR3 length is 12 residues. The germline V gene has CDR1 LGHNA and CDR2 YNFKEQ. Trimming pared 2 bases from V and 9 bases from J, leaving 10 bases between. The CDR3 is CASSQTPGKAFF. The DNA for the CDR3 is TGTGCCAGCAGCCAAACCCCAGGGAAAGCTTTCTTT.

The V and J genes are TRBV28 and TRBJ2-5; 10 bases fit TRBD1. Germline V gives CDR1 MDHEN, CDR2 SYDVKM. This CDR3 has 16 residues. V lost 0 bases, J lost 5 bases, and 6 bases stayed unmatched. CDR3 bases: TGTGCCAGCAGTTTATGGACAGGGGGCGCGGGGGAGACCCAGTACTTC. Its translation is CASSLWTGGAGETQYF. Full variable domain (rest looked up from reference TRBV28 and TRBJ2-5): DVKVTQSSRYLVKRTGEKVFLECVQDMDHENMFWYRQDPGLGLRLIYFSYDVKMKEKGDIPEGYSVSREKKERFSLILESASTNQTSMYLCASSLWTGGAGETQYFGPGTRLLVL.

The gene calls are TRBV28 and TRBJ2-4, with 9 bases identical to TRBD2. J was trimmed by 7 bases and V by 6 bases; bases with no gene match: 4. CDR1 is MDHEN, CDR2 SYDVKM, per germline. The CDR3 runs to 13 residues. This CDR3 reads CASRLAGRNIQYF. The DNA of the CDR3 is TGTGCCAGCAGGCTAGCGGGGAGGAACATTCAGTACTTC.

V is TRBV12-5 and J is TRBJ2-3; TRBD2 matches at 11 bases. The junction had 7 bases not matched to a gene; V was cut back by 1 base and J by 1 base. The CDR3 has 18 residues. CDR1 is LGHNT, CDR2 FRNRAP, per germline. The CDR3 coding sequence is TGTGCTAGTGGTTTGGGAGGGCCGGGACTAGCGGGCACAGATACGCAGTATTTT. Its translation: CASGLGGPGLAGTDTQYF.

J is TRBJ2-7 and V is TRBV30; D gene unclear. Per the germline V gene, CDR1 is GTSNPN and CDR2 is SVGIG (reference sequence). The CDR3 spans 13 residues. Trimming took 0 bases from V and 7 from J, leaving 13 bases between them. The CDR3 bases are TGTGCCTGGAGTGTAGCGTTCCTCGGGGAGCAGTACTTC. Protein product: CAWSVAFLGEQYF.

The chain recombines TRBV18 with TRBJ2-1, with D uncertain. The germline gives CDR1 KGHSH, CDR2 LQKENI. This CDR3 is built from 15 residues. Deletions cut 8 bases from V and 6 bases from J, with 20 bases between. The CDR3 reads CASTLLGTLGNEQFF. For the CDR3, the DNA is TGTGCCAGCACACTCCTGGGCACCTTGGGCAATGAGCAGTTCTTC.

This clone is a singleton in its sample. The rearrangement uses TRBV6-5 and TRBJ1-6; D is possibly TRBD1 (5 bases). Trimming cost V 6 bases and J 7 bases, with 16 bases left between them. Germline V gene lookup returns CDR1 MNHEY and CDR2 SVGAGI. The CDR3 spans 15 residues. The CDR3 reads CASRVWGRANSPLHF. DNA of the CDR3: TGTGCCAGCAGAGTATGGGGCAGGGCAAATTCACCCCTCCACTTT.

Only a few counts were recorded for this clone. The V and J genes are TRBV10-3 and TRBJ2-7, with 11 nucleotides matching TRBD1. J was trimmed by 9 bases and V by 1 base; bases with no gene match: 5. The CDR3 covers 14 residues. Germline V gene data show CDR1 as ENHRY and CDR2 as SYGVKD. The CDR3 sequence: CAISEWDRGLVQYF. In DNA, the CDR3 is TGTGCCATCAGTGAGTGGGACAGGGGGTTGGTGCAGTACTTC.

This clone was seen only a few times. The V and J genes are TRBV4-3 and TRBJ2-7, with 8 positions matching TRBD1. The CDR3 loop spans 15 amino acids. Germline V lookup: CDR1 LGHNA, CDR2 YSLEER. The trim removed 0 bases at V and 6 bases at J, leaving 7 bases unmatched. The CDR3 here is CASSQEVTGDSEQYF. The CDR3 DNA is TGCGCCAGCAGCCAAGAAGTGACAGGGGACAGCGAGCAGTACTTC.

The V and J genes are TRBV29-1 and TRBJ2-2; D gene uncertain. Per the germline V gene, CDR1 is SQVTM and CDR2 is ANQGSEA. The CDR3 extends over 13 amino acids. V was pared by 3 bases and J by 5 bases, with 10 bases between. CDR3: CSVDGAGTGELFF. The DNA of the CDR3 is TGCAGCGTTGATGGTGCCGGGACCGGGGAGCTGTTTTTT.

This clone was seen only once. The chain employs TRBV5-6 and TRBJ1-5; D is uncertain. Germline V gene sequence: CDR1 SGHDT, CDR2 YYEEEE. The CDR3 spans 17 residues. The V and J ends lost 0 bases and 4 bases respectively, with 17 bases between them. The CDR3 protein is CASSLASWGGSNQPQHF. As DNA, the CDR3 is TGTGCCAGCAGCTTGGCGTCGTGGGGAGGATCTAATCAGCCCCAGCATTTT.